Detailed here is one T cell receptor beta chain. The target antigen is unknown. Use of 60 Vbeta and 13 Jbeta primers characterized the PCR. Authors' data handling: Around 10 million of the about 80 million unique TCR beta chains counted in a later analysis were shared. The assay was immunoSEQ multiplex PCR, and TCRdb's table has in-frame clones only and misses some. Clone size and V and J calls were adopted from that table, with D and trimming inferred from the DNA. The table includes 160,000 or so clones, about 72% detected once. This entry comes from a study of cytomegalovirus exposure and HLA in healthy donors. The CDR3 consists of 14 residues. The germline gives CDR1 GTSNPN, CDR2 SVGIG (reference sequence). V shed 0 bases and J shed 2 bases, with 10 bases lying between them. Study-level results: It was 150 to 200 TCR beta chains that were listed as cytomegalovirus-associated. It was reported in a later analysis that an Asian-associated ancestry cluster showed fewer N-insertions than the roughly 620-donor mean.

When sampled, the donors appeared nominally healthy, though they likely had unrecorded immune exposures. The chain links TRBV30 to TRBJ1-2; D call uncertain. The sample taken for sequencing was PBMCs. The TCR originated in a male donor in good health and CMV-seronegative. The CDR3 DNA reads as TGTGCCTGGAGTGTACGTGACGGGAACTATGGCTACACCTTC. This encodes CAWSVRDGNYGYTF.